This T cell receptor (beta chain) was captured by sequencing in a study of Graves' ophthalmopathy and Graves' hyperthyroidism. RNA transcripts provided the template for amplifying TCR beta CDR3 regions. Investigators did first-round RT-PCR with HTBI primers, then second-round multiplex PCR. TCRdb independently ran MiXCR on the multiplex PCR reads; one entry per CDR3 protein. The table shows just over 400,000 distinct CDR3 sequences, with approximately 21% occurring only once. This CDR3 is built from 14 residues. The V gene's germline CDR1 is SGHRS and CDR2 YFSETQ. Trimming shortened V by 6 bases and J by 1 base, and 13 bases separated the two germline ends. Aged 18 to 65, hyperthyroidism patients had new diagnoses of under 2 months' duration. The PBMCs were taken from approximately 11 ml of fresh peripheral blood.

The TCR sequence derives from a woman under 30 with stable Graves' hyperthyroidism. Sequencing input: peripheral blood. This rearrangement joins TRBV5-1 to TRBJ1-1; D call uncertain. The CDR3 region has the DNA TGCGCCAGCACCCAGTCCGCCGGGAACACTGAAGCTTTCTTT. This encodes CASTQSAGNTEAFF. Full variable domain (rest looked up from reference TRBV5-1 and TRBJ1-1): KAGVTQTPRYLIKTRGQQVTLSCSPISGHRSVSWYQQTPGQGLQFLFEYFSETQRNKGNFPGRFSGRQFSNSRSEMNVSTLELGDSALYLCASTQSAGNTEAFFGQGTRLTVV.